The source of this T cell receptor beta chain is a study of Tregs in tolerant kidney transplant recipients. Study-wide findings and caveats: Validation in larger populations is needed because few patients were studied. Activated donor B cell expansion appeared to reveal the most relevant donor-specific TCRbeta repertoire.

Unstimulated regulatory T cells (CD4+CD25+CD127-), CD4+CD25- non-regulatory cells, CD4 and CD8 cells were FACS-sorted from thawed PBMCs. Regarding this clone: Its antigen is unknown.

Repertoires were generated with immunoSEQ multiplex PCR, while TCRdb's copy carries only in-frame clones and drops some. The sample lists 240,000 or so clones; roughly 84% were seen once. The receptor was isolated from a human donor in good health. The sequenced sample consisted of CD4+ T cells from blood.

CDR3 bases: TGTGCCAGCAGCGGAGCACTAGCGGAGGTCGGTAATGAGCAGTTCTTC. This translates into CASSGALAEVGNEQFF. V and J are TRBV9 and TRBJ2-1, with TRBD2 matching over 8 bases. Trimming removed 3 bases from V and 7 bases from J; junction bases left unmatched: 12. CDR1 and CDR2 from the germline V gene are SGDLS and YYNGEE. The CDR3 is 16 amino acids.